The rows below give T cell receptor beta chains drawn from one sample of a study of cytomegalovirus exposure and HLA in healthy donors. Produced via immunoSEQ multiplex PCR; TCRdb's table is partial and in-frame only. The top ten hold 2% to 2.5% of the sample, which has 110,000 to 150,000 clones, 84% seen once. The source material was PBMCs. All receptors come from a boy aged 2 to 10 in good health and CMV-seronegative. CDR3s include the opening cysteine and the closing phenylalanine or tryptophan. The D gene is left open where the match is weak.

TRBV5-4,NA,TRBJ2-1,CASSLDSRGQNEQFF,TGTGCCAGCAGCTTGGATTCGCGGGGTCAGAATGAGCAGTTCTTC
TRBV15,NA,TRBJ1-4,CATSLGQPTNEKLFF,TGTGCCACCAGCCTAGGACAGCCAACTAATGAAAAACTGTTTTTT
TRBV7-6,NA,TRBJ1-1,CASSAERMNTEAFF,TGTGCCAGCAGCGCCGAGAGAATGAACACTGAAGCTTTCTTT
TRBV9,NA,TRBJ1-1,CASSVAETEAFF,TGTGCCAGCAGCGTAGCTGAGACTGAAGCTTTCTTT
TRBV5-1,TRBD1,TRBJ2-7,CASSFTPGQGSEQYF,TGCGCCAGCAGCTTCACGCCGGGACAGGGGTCCGAGCAGTACTTC
TRBV4-2,NA,TRBJ2-2,CASSEISGVRELFF,TGTGCCAGCAGCGAGATCTCCGGAGTCCGGGAGCTGTTTTTT
TRBV28,TRBD1,TRBJ2-7,CASRQGDYEQYF,TGTGCCAGCAGACAGGGGGACTACGAGCAGTACTTC
TRBV19,TRBD1,TRBJ1-5,CASSIKRGPNQPQHF,TGTGCCAGTAGTATTAAAAGGGGGCCGAATCAGCCCCAGCATTTT
TRBV5-5,TRBD1,TRBJ1-1,CASSIRTGSNTEAFF,TGTGCCAGCAGCATTCGGACAGGGTCGAACACTGAAGCTTTCTTT
TRBV5-1,NA,TRBJ2-3,CASSLGRGGSDTQYF,TGCGCCAGCAGCTTGGGGCGGGGTGGGTCCGATACGCAGTATTTT
TRBV27,NA,TRBJ2-7,CASSIQGIYEQYF,TGTGCCAGCAGTATCCAGGGTATCTACGAGCAGTACTTC
TRBV19,NA,TRBJ2-5,CASMGTSQETQYF,TGTGCCAGTATGGGGACAAGCCAAGAGACCCAGTACTTC
TRBV10-3,TRBD2,TRBJ2-3,CAISTSGRAKDTQYF,TGTGCCATCAGTACTAGCGGGAGGGCCAAAGATACGCAGTATTTT
TRBV9,TRBD2,TRBJ2-3,CASSPTSGYTDTQYF,TGTGCCAGCAGCCCGACTAGCGGTTACACAGATACGCAGTATTTT
TRBV9,TRBD1,TRBJ1-6,CASSFRDRGDSPLHF,TGTGCCAGCAGCTTCCGGGACAGGGGCGATTCACCCCTCCACTTT